This T cell receptor (beta chain) was obtained from a study of molecular identifiers for immune sequencing clone quantification. About the study: Replicate RNA came from around 18,000 or 91,000 naive CD8 cells and was split five ways, and four parts were sequenced. Study-wide results and caveats: Over 98% of effector molecules, yet under 1% of naive-cell molecules, were held by clones above 20 RNA copies.

Looked up from germline, CDR1 is LGHNA and CDR2 is YSLEER. The CDR3 covers 13 residues. The V segment lost 4 bases and the J segment 6 bases; nucleotides outside the gene matches: 4. MiXCR, run by TCRdb on the PCR reads, gives a single entry per CDR3 protein. Of approximately 550,000 distinct CDR3 sequences in the sample, roughly 23% were seen once. This clonotype was recorded many times. Its antigen is currently unknown. Sequenced input: naive CD8+ T cells from blood, with Jurkat cell RNA spiked in. Described subset: FACS-sorted CD8+CD4-CCR7+CD45RA+ naive T cells. This receptor was obtained from a human donor in good health. Some libraries in this study had Jurkat cell RNA spiked in. This rearrangement joins TRBV4-3 to TRBJ2-3; 7 nucleotides agree with TRBD2. DNA for the CDR3: TGCGCCAGCAGCCGGGGGAGGGCTGATACGCAGTATTTT. This codes for CASSRGRADTQYF.